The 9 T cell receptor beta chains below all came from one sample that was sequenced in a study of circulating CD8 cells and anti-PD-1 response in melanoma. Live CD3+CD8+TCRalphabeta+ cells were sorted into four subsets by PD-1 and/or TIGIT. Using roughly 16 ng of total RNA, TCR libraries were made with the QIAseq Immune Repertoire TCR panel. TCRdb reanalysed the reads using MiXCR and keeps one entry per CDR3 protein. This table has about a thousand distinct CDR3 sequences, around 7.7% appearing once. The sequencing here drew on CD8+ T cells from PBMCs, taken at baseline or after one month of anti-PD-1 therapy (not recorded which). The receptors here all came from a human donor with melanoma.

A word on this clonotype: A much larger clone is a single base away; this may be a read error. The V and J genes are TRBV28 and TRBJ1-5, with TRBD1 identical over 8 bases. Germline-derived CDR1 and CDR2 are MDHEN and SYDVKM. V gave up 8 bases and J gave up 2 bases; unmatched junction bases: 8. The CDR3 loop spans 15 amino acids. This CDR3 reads CASGILQGGNQPQHF. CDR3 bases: TGTGCCAGCGGCATACTACAGGGGGGCAATCAGCCCCAGCATTTT.

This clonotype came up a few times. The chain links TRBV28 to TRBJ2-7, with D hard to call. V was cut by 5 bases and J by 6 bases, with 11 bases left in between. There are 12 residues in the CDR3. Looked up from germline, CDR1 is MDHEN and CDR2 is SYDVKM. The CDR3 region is CASSPPEFEQYF. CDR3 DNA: TGTGCCAGCAGTCCCCCTGAGTTCGAGCAGTACTTC.

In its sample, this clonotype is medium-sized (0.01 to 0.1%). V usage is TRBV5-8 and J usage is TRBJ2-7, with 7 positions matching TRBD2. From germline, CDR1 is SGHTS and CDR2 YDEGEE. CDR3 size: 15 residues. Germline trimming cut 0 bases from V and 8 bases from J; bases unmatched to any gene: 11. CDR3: CASSLGLAGGRKQYF. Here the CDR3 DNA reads TGTGCCAGCAGCTTGGGACTAGCTGGAGGTAGAAAGCAGTACTTC. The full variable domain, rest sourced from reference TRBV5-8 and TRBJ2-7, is EAGVTQSPTHLIKTRGQQATLRCSPISGHTSVYWYQQALGLGLQFLLWYDEGEERNRGNFPPRFSGRQFPNYSSELNVNALELEDSALYLCASSLGLAGGRKQYFGPGTRLTVT.

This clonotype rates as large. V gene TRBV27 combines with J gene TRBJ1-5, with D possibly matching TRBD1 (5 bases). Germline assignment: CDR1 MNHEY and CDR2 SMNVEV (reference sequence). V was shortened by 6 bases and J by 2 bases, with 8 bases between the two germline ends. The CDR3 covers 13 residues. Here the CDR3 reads CASSQGGNQPQHF. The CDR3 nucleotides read TGTGCCAGCAGCCAGGGTGGCAATCAGCCCCAGCATTTT.

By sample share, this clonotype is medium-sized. The CDR3 is CASSIDGNSNQPQHF. Written as DNA, the CDR3 is TGTGCCAGTAGTATAGATGGGAATAGCAATCAGCCCCAGCATTTT. The chain has TRBV19 and TRBJ1-5, with unresolved D. The CDR3 has 15 residues. Trimming removed 0 bases from V and 0 bases from J, with 6 bases in between. Germline V CDR1 and CDR2: LNHDA, SQIVND (reference sequence). Full variable domain (rest looked up from reference TRBV19 and TRBJ1-5): DGGITQSPKYLFRKEGQNVTLSCEQNLNHDAMYWYRQDPGQGLRLIYYSQIVNDFQKGDIAEGYSVSREKKESFPLTVTSAQKNPTAFYLCASSIDGNSNQPQHFGDGTRLSIL.

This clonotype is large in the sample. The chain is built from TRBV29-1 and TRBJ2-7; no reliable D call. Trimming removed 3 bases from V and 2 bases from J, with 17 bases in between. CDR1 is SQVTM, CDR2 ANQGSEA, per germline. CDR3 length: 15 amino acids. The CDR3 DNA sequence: TGCAGCGTTGAGGGGTCAGACCTACAAACCTACGAGCAGTACTTC. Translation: CSVEGSDLQTYEQYF.

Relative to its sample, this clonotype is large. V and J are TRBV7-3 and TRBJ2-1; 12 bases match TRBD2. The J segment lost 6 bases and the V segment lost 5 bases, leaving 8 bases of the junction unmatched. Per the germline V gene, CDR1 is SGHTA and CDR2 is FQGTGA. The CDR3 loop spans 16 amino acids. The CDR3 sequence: CASSHLTSGSSNEQFF. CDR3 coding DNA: TGTGCCAGCAGCCATCTGACTAGCGGGAGTTCCAATGAGCAGTTCTTC.

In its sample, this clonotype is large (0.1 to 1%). DNA of the CDR3: TGTGCCAGTAGTGTAGGGACTAGCGAGCAGTTCTTC. Its translation is CASSVGTSEQFF. This rearrangement joins TRBV19 to TRBJ2-1; 9 bases align to TRBD2. Trimming cost V 5 bases and J 10 bases; bases outside gene matches: 3. There are 12 residues in the CDR3. Germline lookup yields CDR1 LNHDA and CDR2 SQIVND (reference sequence).

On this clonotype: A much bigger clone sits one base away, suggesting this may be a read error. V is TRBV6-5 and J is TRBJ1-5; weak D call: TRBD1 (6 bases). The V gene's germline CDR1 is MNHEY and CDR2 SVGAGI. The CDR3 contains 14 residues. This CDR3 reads CASTFLPGGQPQPF. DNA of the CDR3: TGTGCCAGCACCTTTCTACCGGGGGGCCAGCCCCAGCCTTTT.